The 25 T cell receptor beta chains below all came from one sample that was sequenced in a study of cytotoxic CD8 clonotypes in ibrutinib-treated CLL. Only in-frame clones appear in the TCRdb table, and some are missing; sequencing was by immunoSEQ multiplex PCR. The data hold roughly 150,000 clones, with about four fifths observed a single time. The input for sequencing was PBMCs, taken after 24 months of ibrutinib treatment. The receptors stem from a human donor with chronic lymphocytic leukemia.

The gene calls are TRBV27 and TRBJ1-4; TRBD1 matches 8 bases. The germline gives CDR1 MNHEY, CDR2 SMNVEV (reference sequence). The CDR3 is 13 amino acids. V gave up 6 bases and J gave up 13 bases; unmatched junction bases: 10. CDR3 in amino acids: CASRGTGRAGLFF. CDR3 bases: TGTGCCAGCAGAGGGACAGGCCGGGCGGGACTGTTTTTT.

This clone occurred once. This chain links TRBV6-5 with TRBJ1-1, with 7 nucleotides matching TRBD1. CDR1 MNHEY and CDR2 SVGAGI come from the germline V gene. V shed 10 bases and J 2 bases; nucleotides not matched to a gene: 7. The CDR3 extends over 13 amino acids. The CDR3 loop is CATTGDRNTEAFF. The CDR3, as DNA: TGTGCCACCACAGGGGACAGAAACACTGAAGCTTTCTTT.

The chain employs TRBV7-2 and TRBJ1-1; TRBD1 matches 10 bases. The CDR3 is made up of 12 amino acids. The J segment lost 11 bases and the V segment lost 3 bases, leaving 3 bases of the junction unmatched. The germline gives CDR1 SGHTA, CDR2 FQGNSA. CDR3: CASSFRDRGAFF. The CDR3 DNA follows: TGTGCCAGCAGCTTCCGGGACAGGGGTGCTTTCTTT.

This clone was found a few times. J is TRBJ1-2 and V is TRBV27; D is perhaps TRBD1 (6 bases). Germline values: CDR1 MNHEY, CDR2 SMNVEV (reference sequence). The V end was cut by 0 bases, the J end by 7 bases, with 9 bases between. The CDR3 totals 13 residues. This CDR3 is CASSLSLGGGYTF. CDR3 coding DNA: TGTGCCAGCAGTTTATCGTTAGGGGGTGGCTACACCTTC.

The chain employs TRBV15 and TRBJ1-2; D ambiguous. The CDR3 length is 14 residues. V lost 0 bases and J 1 base, leaving 6 bases between the germline ends. Germline values: CDR1 LNHNV, CDR2 YYDKDF (reference sequence). The CDR3 is CATSRDRVNYGYTF. The DNA for the CDR3 is TGTGCCACCAGCAGAGATCGGGTTAACTATGGCTACACCTTC.

This clone was counted a few times. The J gene is TRBJ2-3, the V gene TRBV2, with 12 nucleotides matching TRBD2. V was pared by 5 bases and J by 1 base, with 7 bases of the junction left unmatched. Germline CDR1 is SNHLY and CDR2 is FYNNEI. The CDR3 contains 17 residues. CDR3 protein: CASSLAGGLSGTDTQYF. Written as DNA, the CDR3 is TGTGCCAGCAGTCTAGCGGGGGGGCTCTCTGGCACAGATACGCAGTATTTT.

This clone has at least ten counts. J is TRBJ1-4 and V is TRBV5-1; 7 nucleotides match TRBD1. V gave up 4 bases and J gave up 4 bases; unmatched junction bases: 7. The CDR3 is 15 residues long. CDR1 SGHRS and CDR2 YFSETQ come from the germline V gene. The CDR3, as DNA: TGCGCCAGCAGCCTTCTGACAGGGTATAATGAAAAACTGTTTTTT. It is translated as CASSLLTGYNEKLFF.

V is TRBV7-8 and J is TRBJ2-3; 16 positions match TRBD2. The V segment lost 6 bases and the J segment 4 bases; nucleotides outside the gene matches: 4. The germline gives CDR1 SGHVS, CDR2 FQNEAQ. The CDR3 has 16 residues. CDR3 sequence reads: CASSSGTSGRADTQYF. The CDR3 bases are TGTGCCAGCAGTTCCGGGACTAGCGGGAGGGCAGATACGCAGTATTTT.

This rearrangement joins TRBV15 to TRBJ2-3, with D hard to call. V shed 1 base and J shed 2 bases, with 4 bases lying between them. The CDR3 consists of 13 residues. Germline CDR1 LNHNV, CDR2 YYDKDF (reference sequence). In DNA, the CDR3 is TGTGCCACCAGCAGAGCCGACACAGATACGCAGTATTTT. It is translated as CATSRADTDTQYF.

This clone was found once. This chain connects TRBV5-1 to TRBJ1-3; D uncertain. V was trimmed by 3 bases and J by 0 bases, leaving 13 bases between them. Looked up from germline, CDR1 is SGHRS and CDR2 is YFSETQ. The CDR3 extends over 16 amino acids. The chain's CDR3 is CASSSIGRLSGNTIYF. CDR3 nucleotide sequence: TGCGCCAGCAGCTCAATCGGACGGCTCTCTGGAAACACCATATATTTT.

The genes are TRBV4-2 and TRBJ1-2; 7 nucleotides agree with TRBD1. With 4 bases clipped from V and 2 bases from J, the junction kept 7 bases outside the gene matches. The CDR3 totals 15 residues. Germline V gene sequence: CDR1 LGHNA, CDR2 YNFKEQ. CDR3 sequence (DNA): TGTGCCAGCAGCCCGTCGACAGGGTCGAACTATGGCTACACCTTC. Translated, it gives CASSPSTGSNYGYTF.

The chain carries TRBV28 and TRBJ2-2, with TRBD2 matching 8 bases. The germline gives CDR1 MDHEN, CDR2 SYDVKM. This CDR3 comprises 19 residues. The V gene end was trimmed by 6 bases and the J gene end by 2 bases; junction bases not matched to a gene: 17. The CDR3 bases are TGTGCCAGCAGCTCGAAGTCTCTAGCGGGTTCTGTAAACACCGGGGAGCTGTTTTTT. It codes for CASSSKSLAGSVNTGELFF.

The rearrangement uses TRBV6-5 and TRBJ2-7; 9 bases line up with TRBD2. The CDR3 has 16 residues. The junction had 10 bases not matched to a gene; V was cut back by 4 bases and J by 3 bases. Per germline, CDR1 MNHEY and CDR2 SVGAGI. The CDR3 DNA reads TGTGCCAGCAGTTTAGCCGAGGCTAGCGGGGTCTACGAGCAGTACTTC. Translated, it gives CASSLAEASGVYEQYF.

As concerns this clone: One junction end does not reproduce the germline sequence, and a read error may be involved. The chain links TRBV30 to TRBJ1-1; tentative D call: TRBD1 (5 bases). Germline V lookup: CDR1 GTSNPN, CDR2 SVGIG (reference sequence). CDR3 length: 15 residues. The CDR3 nucleotides are TGTGCCTGGAGTTCCACCGGGACTCTGAAGACTGAAGCTTTCTTT. Translated: CAWSSTGTLKTEAFF.

Only one count was recorded for this clone. V is TRBV18 and J is TRBJ2-1; TRBD1 is a possible D gene (6 bases). There are 15 residues in the CDR3. Germline loops: CDR1 KGHSH, CDR2 LQKENI. Trimming cost V 1 base and J 7 bases, with 14 bases left between them. This CDR3 reads CASSPLQGLGNEQFF. The CDR3 coding sequence is TGTGCCAGCTCACCACTACAGGGCCTTGGAAATGAGCAGTTCTTC.

V usage is TRBV5-8 and J usage is TRBJ2-1; TRBD2 matches at 8 bases. Germline V CDR1 and CDR2: SGHTS, YDEGEE. Germline trimming cut 4 bases from V and 0 bases from J; bases unmatched to any gene: 3. There are 15 residues in the CDR3. The CDR3 sequence is CASSRTSTSYNEQFF. The CDR3 DNA reads TGTGCCAGCAGCCGGACTAGCACCTCCTACAATGAGCAGTTCTTC.

The V and J genes are TRBV18 and TRBJ1-4, with unresolved D. The germline V and J ends were trimmed by 6 bases and 0 bases, with 8 bases remaining between them. The CDR3 loop spans 14 amino acids. Germline V lookup: CDR1 KGHSH, CDR2 LQKENI. This CDR3 is CASSTTATNEKLFF. The DNA of the CDR3 is TGTGCCAGCTCGACGACGGCAACTAATGAAAAACTGTTTTTT.

The chain joins TRBV15 to TRBJ2-2; 14 positions match TRBD2. The germline gives CDR1 LNHNV, CDR2 YYDKDF (reference sequence). This CDR3 is built from 16 residues. Germline trimming cut 5 bases from V and 8 bases from J; bases unmatched to any gene: 7. The CDR3 region has the DNA TGTGCCACCAGCCATACCGGGACTAGCGGGAGTGGGGAGCTGTTTTTT. It is translated as CATSHTGTSGSGELFF.

This clone was found many times. CDR3 sequence (DNA): TGTGCCAGCACCCAGGGGGTTGATCTAGCGGGAGTCAATGAGCAGTTCTTC. Translating gives CASTQGVDLAGVNEQFF. The V call is TRBV7-8, the J call TRBJ2-1; 10 nucleotides match TRBD2. Germline CDR1 is SGHVS and CDR2 is FQNEAQ. The V gene end was trimmed by 7 bases and the J gene end by 6 bases; junction bases not matched to a gene: 15. The CDR3 is 17 residues long.

The J gene is TRBJ1-5, the V gene TRBV30, with 7 nucleotides matching TRBD1. The CDR3 is 13 amino acids. CDR1 and CDR2 (germline): GTSNPN, SVGIG (reference sequence). Losses at the gene ends were 3 bases for V and 4 bases for J; bases not matched to a gene: 3. The CDR3: CAWSTGANQPQHF. CDR3 in DNA: TGTGCCTGGAGCACAGGGGCGAATCAGCCCCAGCATTTT.

The DNA for the CDR3 is TGCAGCTCAAAGGCACAGCCGAACACTGAAGCTTTCTTT. Translating gives CSSKAQPNTEAFF. The V call is TRBV29-1, the J call TRBJ1-1; D gene unclear. The germline V gene has CDR1 SQVTM and CDR2 ANQGSEA. The CDR3 contains 13 residues. V was shortened by 8 bases and J by 1 base, with 14 bases between the two germline ends.

The genes are TRBV18 and TRBJ1-5; D is undetermined. The germline gives CDR1 KGHSH, CDR2 LQKENI. There are 13 residues in the CDR3. Trimming took 6 bases from V and 0 from J, leaving 6 bases between them. CDR3 in DNA: TGTGCCAGCTCTAGGGATAGCAATCAGCCCCAGCATTTT. It codes for CASSRDSNQPQHF.

As for this clone: The sample holds other DNA sequences that translate to the same CDR3. This chain uses TRBV4-1 with TRBJ1-1; D may be TRBD1 (5 bases). Per germline, CDR1 MGHRA and CDR2 YSYEKL. V dropped 6 bases and J dropped 3 bases, with 11 bases sitting between them. The CDR3 sequence is 13 residues long. The CDR3 sequence is CASRAGLDTEAFF. The CDR3 nucleotides read TGCGCCAGCAGGGCAGGGTTGGACACTGAAGCTTTCTTT.

The J gene is TRBJ2-2, the V gene TRBV7-9; TRBD1 matches at 7 bases. CDR1 is SEHNR, CDR2 FQNEAQ, per germline (reference sequence). With 6 bases clipped from V and 4 bases from J, the junction kept 17 bases outside the gene matches. CDR3 length: 18 amino acids. The CDR3 coding sequence is TGTGCCAGCAGTCCGGACACCGAGGGGGCTTTTTTCACCGGGGAGCTGTTTTTT. Residues: CASSPDTEGAFFTGELFF.

The chain carries TRBV9 and TRBJ2-1, with D possibly being TRBD1 (6 bases). Per the germline V gene, CDR1 is SGDLS and CDR2 is YYNGEE. V was pared by 0 bases and J by 6 bases, with 10 bases between. This CDR3 has 14 amino acids. The CDR3 sequence: CASSVVGAGNEQFF. CDR3 coding DNA: TGTGCCAGCAGCGTAGTGGGGGCCGGCAATGAGCAGTTCTTC.